This T cell receptor (beta chain) emerged from a study of human T cells and chemical hapten exposure. Study-wide results and caveats: Sensitizing to DPC left TCRs with a frequency above 1 in 1000 unaltered. Alopecia was present in the donors, so their immune response may differ from healthy people's.

The germline CDR1 and CDR2 sequences are SGHTA and FQGNSA. CDR3 length: 16 residues. V lost 1 base and J lost 2, with 12 bases in between. The time point was: pre-sensitization, week 0. As to treatment: therapeutic diphenylcyclopropenone sensitization with weekly scalp DPC. Many counts were recorded for this clonotype. Its antigen is unknown. In TCRdb, the RACE reads were re-called with MiXCR into one record per CDR3 protein. In the table there are about 380,000 distinct CDR3 sequences, roughly 4.6% of which are singletons. This clonotype was sampled from a woman aged 45-59 years with alopecia areata. Some clones in this sample may be carry-over from other donors' samples. The rearrangement links TRBV7-2 to TRBJ2-1; D unresolved. Sequenced material: whole blood, taken in connection with sensitization to the hapten diphenylcyclopropenone (DPC). CDR3 amino acids: CASSLDSTGPYNEQFF. For the CDR3, the DNA is TGTGCCAGCAGCTTAGATTCCACGGGTCCCTACAATGAGCAGTTCTTC.